A selection of T cell receptor beta chains follows, all from one sample in a study of control samples from healthy donors and cancer patients. Profiled with immunoSEQ multiplex PCR; TCRdb holds only in-frame clones, not every one. Here the sample spans fewer than 100,000 clones, about 88% being singletons. Sequenced: blood. The source of these receptors is a woman aged 50 to 65 in good health. CDR3s include the opening cysteine and the closing phenylalanine or tryptophan. The order of the fields is D gene, J gene, V gene, clone size, CDR3 protein, CDR3 DNA. D genes are given only for firm matches. Size tells how often a clone was seen (once, few, many) or the class of an expanded clone, and some rows leave it out.

>.|TRBJ1-1|TRBV7-9|.
CASSSLAAFF
TGTGCCAGCAGCTCTCTTGCTGCTTTCTTT
>.|TRBJ2-1|TRBV12-5|.
CASGFPPLSSYNEQFF
TGTGCTAGTGGTTTCCCTCCTCTTAGCTCCTACAATGAGCAGTTCTTC
>.|TRBJ1-6|TRBV9|.
CASSRDLMGSYNSPLHF
TGTGCCAGCAGTCGGGACCTGATGGGGTCCTATAATTCACCCCTCCACTTT
>TRBD1|TRBJ1-1|TRBV2|.
CASNVPGQEAFF
TGTGCCAGCAACGTCCCGGGACAGGAAGCTTTCTTT
>TRBD1|TRBJ1-2|TRBV5-4|.
CASSSGTGDGYTF
TGTGCCAGCAGCTCCGGGACAGGGGATGGCTACACCTTC
>.|TRBJ1-6|TRBV5-4|.
CASSLIGQGSPLHF
TGTGCCAGCAGTCTTATCGGCCAGGGTTCACCCCTCCACTTT
>.|TRBJ1-2|TRBV5-1|.
CASSLRDNYGYTF
TGCGCCAGCAGCTTGCGGGATAACTATGGCTACACCTTC
>.|TRBJ1-2|TRBV7-9|few
CASSLKGGYTF
TGTGCCAGCAGCTTAAAAGGGGGCTACACCTTC
>.|TRBJ2-3|TRBV13|.
CASSFRDHGNPTQYF
TGTGCCAGCAGTTTCCGGGACCACGGAAACCCTACGCAGTATTTT
>TRBD2|TRBJ2-3|TRBV12-3/TRBV12-4|.
CASGHGLGAQYF
TGTGCCAGCGGACACGGACTAGGGGCGCAGTATTTT
>TRBD1|TRBJ1-5|TRBV15|.
CATSRDYTGGYSNQPQHF
TGTGCCACCAGCAGAGATTATACAGGGGGATATAGCAATCAGCCCCAGCATTTT
>.|TRBJ1-2|TRBV10-3|.
CAISVGGGYTF
TGTGCCATCAGTGTCGGAGGAGGCTACACCTTC
>.|TRBJ2-7|TRBV24-1|.
CATSDPRRGYEQYF
TGTGCCACCAGTGACCCCCGGAGAGGCTACGAGCAGTACTTC
>TRBD1|TRBJ1-3|TRBV6-2/TRBV6-3|.
CASSISGTEFIPGNTIYF
TGTGCCAGCAGTATATCCGGGACAGAGTTTATACCTGGAAACACCATATATTTT
>TRBD2|TRBJ2-3|TRBV7-6|few
CASSGGGGAADTQYF
TGTGCCAGCAGCGGGGGGGGAGGGGCTGCAGATACGCAGTATTTT
>.|TRBJ1-6|TRBV6-5|.
CASGGDVNSPLHF
TGTGCCAGCGGGGGCGATGTCAATTCACCCCTCCACTTT
>.|TRBJ2-3|TRBV5-1|.
CASSFGGDRTDTQYF
TGCGCCAGCAGCTTCGGAGGGGACAGAACAGATACGCAGTATTTT
>TRBD2|TRBJ2-1|TRBV2|.
CASGTSGGKFSEQFF
TGTGCCAGCGGGACTAGCGGGGGCAAATTTTCTGAGCAGTTCTTC
>.|TRBJ1-4|TRBV5-1|.
CASSLVSYNEKLFF
TGCGCCAGCAGCTTGGTTAGTTATAATGAAAAACTGTTTTTT
>TRBD2|TRBJ2-1|TRBV30|once
CAWMRLAAGGEQFF
TGTGCCTGGATGAGACTAGCGGCAGGAGGTGAGCAGTTCTTC
>TRBD1|TRBJ1-1|TRBV7-9|.
CASSVYRGEAFF
TGTGCCAGCAGCGTATACAGGGGAGAAGCTTTCTTT
>TRBD1|TRBJ2-6|TRBV19|.
CASSRGTGYSGANVLTF
TGTGCCAGTAGTAGGGGGACAGGGTACTCTGGGGCCAACGTCCTGACTTTC
>.|TRBJ1-3|TRBV2|.
CASSDNSGNTIYF
TGTGCCAGCAGCGATAACTCTGGAAACACCATATATTTT
>.|TRBJ1-1|TRBV11-3|.
CASSENTGNTEAFF
TGTGCCAGCAGCGAGAACACCGGGAACACTGAAGCTTTCTTT
>TRBD1|TRBJ1-2|TRBV3-1/TRBV3-2|.
CASSERGTGYGYTF
TGTGCCAGCAGCGAACGAGGGACAGGGTATGGCTACACCTTC
>.|TRBJ1-1|TRBV19|.
CASLGSLGMNTEAFF
TGTGCCAGCTTGGGAAGTTTGGGTATGAACACTGAAGCTTTCTTT
>.|TRBJ2-2|TRBV5-4|.
CASGKGGTGELFF
TGTGCCAGCGGGAAAGGGGGCACCGGGGAGCTGTTTTTT